This entry lists 6 T cell receptor beta chains sequenced from one sample in a study of HIV-infected children after antiretroviral therapy interruption. This sample's treatment: PENTA 11 planned treatment interruption arm or continuous ART arm. The TCR library was built from RNA with a 3' RACE protocol and unique molecular identifiers. TCRdb reanalysed the 3' RACE reads using MiXCR and keeps one entry per CDR3 protein. The table lists around 40,000 distinct CDR3 sequences, around 7% of them singletons. The sequencing here drew on CD45RA+ CD4+ T cells from PBMCs, pooled from several time points, taken from a donor given antiretroviral therapy, either interrupted or continuous. Indicated subset: naive CD4+ CD45RA+ CD45RO- T cells. These receptors all stem from a pool of human donors with HIV.

This clonotype was counted only a few times. V gene TRBV12-3 or TRBV12-4 combines with J gene TRBJ2-3; D is perhaps TRBD2 (5 bases). This CDR3 is 13 amino acids long. The V gene lost 3 bases and the J gene lost 6 bases, with 10 bases spanning the gap. Here the CDR3 reads CASSFEGADTQYF. The CDR3 DNA is TGTGCCAGCAGTTTTGAGGGCGCGGATACGCAGTATTTT.

This clonotype is judged medium-sized (0.01 to 0.1%). The genes are TRBV13 and TRBJ1-3; D unresolved. Per the germline V gene, CDR1 is PRHDT and CDR2 is FYEKMQ (reference sequence). The V end was cut by 8 bases, the J end by 16 bases, with 18 bases between. The CDR3 length is 11 residues. CDR3 region: CASSLEGTLYF. DNA for the CDR3: TGTGCCAGCTCTCTCGAAGGAACGCTCTATTTT.

The CDR3 is CASSYTGTVNTEAFF. CDR3 DNA sequence: TGTGCCAGCAGTTATACGGGGACGGTGAACACTGAAGCTTTCTTT. The chain carries TRBV27 and TRBJ1-1, with D possibly TRBD1 on 5 matching bases. Between the trimmed V and J ends, which lost 4 bases and 0 bases, there was a span of 12 bases. This CDR3 region has 15 residues. Germline CDR1 and CDR2: MNHEY and SMNVEV (reference sequence).

This clonotype was picked up many times. The rearrangement links TRBV5-6 to TRBJ2-1, with D perhaps given as TRBD1 or TRBD2 (5 bases each). Trimming took off 1 base at V and 5 bases at J, with 13 bases between the two ends. The CDR3 totals 15 residues. CDR1 and CDR2 from the germline V gene are SGHDT and YYEEEE. The DNA for the CDR3 is TGTGCCAGCAGCTTGCCGGGACGATCCGACAATGAGCAGTTCTTC. This codes for CASSLPGRSDNEQFF.

This clonotype showed up many times. The rearrangement links TRBV15 to TRBJ2-1; D is uncertain. Trimming left V 0 bases short and J 10 bases short, with 10 bases between. The CDR3 is 13 amino acids. CDR1 is LNHNV and CDR2 is YYDKDF in the germline V gene (reference sequence). CDR3 sequence reads: CATSRDVEAEQFF. CDR3 bases: TGTGCCACCAGCAGAGATGTAGAAGCGGAGCAGTTCTTC.

This clonotype was counted at least ten times. This sequence joins TRBV20-1 and TRBJ1-6, with 7 bases matching TRBD1. This CDR3 contains 13 residues. Germline values: CDR1 DFQATT, CDR2 SNEGSKA (reference sequence). V dropped 4 bases and J dropped 7; count of bases not matched to a gene: 4. The CDR3 is CSAKRGQNSPLHF. Written as DNA, the CDR3 is TGCAGTGCTAAACGGGGACAGAATTCACCCCTCCACTTT.